These T cell receptor beta chains were read from a single sample in a study of T-cell reconstitution after alpha-beta-depleted transplantation in children. TCRdb called the PCR reads again in MiXCR, with one record for every CDR3 protein. Of approximately 500,000 distinct CDR3 sequences listed, 27% are singletons. The sequences come from PBMCs, collected before TCRalphabeta/CD19-depleted stem cell transplant. The source of these receptors is a boy under two years old with Wiskott-Aldrich syndrome, due to receive a stem cell transplant. Both conserved end residues are part of each CDR3. The order of the fields is V gene, D gene, J gene, CDR3 protein. D genes are given only for firm matches.

TRBV13	NA	TRBJ2-7	CASSLAGVFHEQYF
TRBV20-1	TRBD2	TRBJ2-3	CSAPNSGETTDTQYF
TRBV5-1	TRBD2	TRBJ2-1	CASSQGTSGRQSYNEQFF
TRBV5-6	NA	TRBJ2-2	CASSRSPNTGELFF
TRBV20-1	NA	TRBJ1-1	CSAREGSKTEAFF
TRBV18	NA	TRBJ1-4	CASSPPSSGLEEKLFF
TRBV20-1	NA	TRBJ2-7	CSAREAHATISYEQYF
TRBV5-1	NA	TRBJ1-1	CASSKPGPMNTEAFF
TRBV19	NA	TRBJ1-5	CASSIYRGNQPQHF
TRBV7-9	NA	TRBJ1-5	CASSLAQNQPQHF
TRBV5-1	NA	TRBJ2-1	CASAPLISYNEQFF
TRBV29-1	NA	TRBJ2-2	CSVDEGRTGELFF
TRBV20-1	NA	TRBJ2-1	CSASGGAFNEQFF
TRBV5-1	TRBD2	TRBJ2-3	CASSLFGLAGNTDTQYF
TRBV7-2	NA	TRBJ2-1	CASSLFSGQTEQFF
TRBV19	NA	TRBJ2-4	CASSTTTVAKNIQYF
TRBV5-5	TRBD1	TRBJ1-1	CASSLDGTAHYRDEAFF
TRBV5-1	NA	TRBJ2-2	CASSRTVGSTGELFF
TRBV7-3	NA	TRBJ2-2	CASSSLWAPPGELFF
TRBV7-9	NA	TRBJ2-5	CASSFPGAVQETQYF
TRBV20-1	NA	TRBJ2-5	CSASLRGRETQYF
TRBV28	TRBD1	TRBJ2-3	CASSLRDRRGTQYF
TRBV30	TRBD2	TRBJ2-1	CAWSAPTSGVNEQFF
TRBV5-1	NA	TRBJ2-1	CASSLVDPTAYNEQFF
TRBV28	TRBD1	TRBJ2-7	CASRLVQGAYDQYF
TRBV20-1	NA	TRBJ1-4	CSAVGGEKLFF
TRBV6-2/TRBV6-3	TRBD2	TRBJ2-2	CASSPYPGTTQLIRNTGELFF
TRBV12-3/TRBV12-4	NA	TRBJ2-7	CASRAGISLHEQYF
TRBV5-1	NA	TRBJ2-2	CASSLVWWGVTGELFF
TRBV2	NA	TRBJ2-7	CASSEQGDLYEQYF
TRBV5-1	NA	TRBJ2-6	CASSMQGSGANVLTF
TRBV13	NA	TRBJ2-7	CASSRGLGLREQYF
TRBV7-3	TRBD2	TRBJ2-4	CASSWGGRGKNIQYF
TRBV7-2	TRBD1	TRBJ1-2	CASSLESQGGGYTF
TRBV19	NA	TRBJ2-1	CASSPDYALDNEQFF
TRBV14	NA	TRBJ1-2	CASSLSPGPNYGYTF
TRBV4-1	TRBD2	TRBJ2-7	CASSPRGGKDYEQYF
TRBV7-2	NA	TRBJ2-1	CASSQKRAIDYNEQFF
TRBV5-1	NA	TRBJ1-1	CASSLGVVGGASTEAFF
TRBV15	NA	TRBJ2-7	CATSRDMAGHEQYF
TRBV29-1	NA	TRBJ2-5	CSVEQQQETQYF
TRBV7-3	NA	TRBJ2-5	CASSLTGHETQYF
TRBV7-8	TRBD2	TRBJ2-1	CASSRLAGIHYNEQFF
TRBV5-1	NA	TRBJ2-7	CASSPTGTRSYEQYF
TRBV7-2	NA	TRBJ2-4	CASSFSFGPNIQYF
TRBV5-1	NA	TRBJ2-1	CASSKTGSYNEQFF
TRBV5-1	NA	TRBJ2-3	CASSLGGWTDTQYF
TRBV5-5	NA	TRBJ2-4	CASSLVGDAKNIQYF
TRBV12-3/TRBV12-4	NA	TRBJ2-1	CASSKDSSPFF
TRBV11-2	TRBD2	TRBJ2-1	CASSQGIAGGNEQFF
TRBV6-5	NA	TRBJ2-5	CASRLRKQETQYF
TRBV4-1	NA	TRBJ2-7	CASSNERDGRYEQYF
TRBV5-1	TRBD2	TRBJ2-2	CASDSGSPGTGELFF
TRBV20-1	NA	TRBJ2-2	CSARDHQGSANTGELFF
TRBV20-1	NA	TRBJ2-3	CTNNPGSTDTQYF